Presented here are 23 T cell receptor beta chains from one specimen sequenced in a study of identical twins. MiXCR was run by TCRdb on the 5' RACE reads, yielding one entry per CDR3 protein. The sample shows 1,800,000 or so distinct CDR3 sequences, less than 40% of them seen only once. The sequenced sample consisted of cord blood. These TCRs come from a newborn girl in good health.

This chain uses TRBV7-2 with TRBJ2-1, with 10 bases identical to TRBD2. The germline gives CDR1 SGHTA, CDR2 FQGNSA. The V and J ends lost 5 bases and 4 bases, in that order; junction bases with no gene match: 11. The CDR3 consists of 17 residues. The CDR3 region is CASSQRTSGNNYNEQFF. The CDR3 coding sequence is TGTGCCAGCAGCCAACGGACTAGCGGAAACAATTACAATGAGCAGTTCTTC.

The V and J genes are TRBV5-6 and TRBJ2-3; D possibly uses TRBD1 or TRBD2 (5 bases each). CDR3 length: 17 residues. V was pared by 0 bases and J by 0 bases, with 14 bases between. Germline CDR1 is SGHDT and CDR2 is YYEEEE. In nucleotides, the CDR3 is TGTGCCAGCAGCTTGGGTGGGACGTATACTAGCACAGATACGCAGTATTTT. Translating gives CASSLGGTYTSTDTQYF.

Concerning this clonotype: The conserved phenylalanine or tryptophan is not found at the CDR3 terminus, so this likely reflects a read error. The CDR3 DNA is TGCAGTGCTAGCGGGACAGGGGAAGATACGCAGTATTTA. This encodes CSASGTGEDTQYL. This chain connects TRBV20-1 to TRBJ2-3; 10 positions agree with TRBD1. With V trimmed by 3 bases and J by 5 bases, 2 bases remained unmatched. The CDR3 runs 13 residues. In germline, CDR1 is DFQATT, CDR2 SNEGSKA (reference sequence).

In its sample, this clonotype was seen a few times. This chain joins TRBV6-5 and TRBJ2-7; D may be TRBD2 (6 bases). The germline V gene has CDR1 MNHEY and CDR2 SVGAGI. The CDR3 length is 17 residues. V was cut by 0 bases and J by 2 bases, with 17 bases left in between. Written as DNA, the CDR3 is TGTGCCAGCAGTTACTCGATTTATTCGGGAGACGCCTACGAGCAGTACTTC. The encoded protein is CASSYSIYSGDAYEQYF.

This clonotype was seen a few times. This chain connects TRBV10-3 to TRBJ1-2; no clear D. The CDR3 runs 11 residues. CDR1 is ENHRY and CDR2 is SYGVKD in the germline V gene. Trimming stripped 10 bases from V and 10 bases from J, with 16 bases between. The CDR3 nucleotides read TGTGCCACCTCTACGGAGGGATACTACACCTTC. It yields the protein CATSTEGYYTF.

V is TRBV2 and J is TRBJ1-4; D unclear. Germline CDR1 is SNHLY and CDR2 is FYNNEI. The germline V and J ends were trimmed by 2 bases and 4 bases, with 5 bases remaining between them. The length of the CDR3 is 13 residues. The CDR3 DNA reads TGTGCCAGCAGTGAAAACTTTAATGAAAAACTGTTTTTT. Translation gives CASSENFNEKLFF.

This clonotype was counted a few times. The gene calls are TRBV7-9 and TRBJ1-5; D possibly corresponds to TRBD1 (5 bases). The CDR3 has 15 amino acids. Deletions cut 1 base from V and 0 bases from J, with 7 bases between. The V gene's germline CDR1 is SEHNR and CDR2 FQNEAQ (reference sequence). The CDR3 coding sequence is TGTGCCAGCAGCTTAGGCAGGGATAGCAATCAGCCCCAGCATTTT. This codes for CASSLGRDSNQPQHF.

The sample holds a few counts of this clonotype. The chain links TRBV20-1 to TRBJ2-5; 11 bases align to TRBD2. CDR1 and CDR2 (germline): DFQATT, SNEGSKA (reference sequence). J lost 11 bases, V lost 6 bases, and 17 bases had no gene match. This CDR3 region has 15 residues. CDR3 nucleotide sequence: TGCAGTGCCCTAGCGGGGGGTACCCACAACAATGAGCAGTACTTC. Translated: CSALAGGTHNNEQYF.

Only a few counts were recorded for this clonotype. CDR3 protein: CSARPGTSIDEQFF. The CDR3 DNA follows: TGCAGTGCTAGGCCCGGGACTAGTATCGATGAGCAGTTCTTC. The gene calls are TRBV20-1 and TRBJ2-1, with TRBD2 identical over 8 bases. J gave up 8 bases and V 3 bases, and 9 bases lay outside the gene matches. Germline lookup yields CDR1 DFQATT and CDR2 SNEGSKA (reference sequence). This CDR3 spans 14 amino acids.

The J gene is TRBJ2-7, the V gene TRBV20-1; weak D call: TRBD2 (5 bases). This CDR3 spans 14 amino acids. Germline V gene data show CDR1 as DFQATT and CDR2 as SNEGSKA (reference sequence). Trimming shortened V by 4 bases and J by 7 bases, and 20 bases separated the two germline ends. CDR3 in DNA: TGCAGTGCTATCTATCCGGATAGAGACTATGAGCAGTACTTC. This encodes CSAIYPDRDYEQYF.

The CDR3 bases are TGTGCCAGCAGCTTAGACTACAGGGGCACTGAAGCTTTCTTT. This gives the protein CASSLDYRGTEAFF. The chain combines TRBV11-2 with TRBJ1-1, with 7 bases aligning to TRBD1. This CDR3 comprises 14 residues. Germline assignment: CDR1 SGHAT and CDR2 FQNNGV. V trimming: 0 bases; J trimming: 4 bases; junction bases outside the gene matches: 2.

The J gene is TRBJ2-1, the V gene TRBV3-1; perhaps TRBD2 as D (5 bases). Per germline, CDR1 LGHDT and CDR2 YNNKEL (reference sequence). The CDR3 length is 13 residues. The V gene lost 2 bases and the J gene lost 15 bases, with 17 bases spanning the gap. Here the CDR3 DNA reads TGTGCCAGCAGCCAAATCCGGGATAAAGGGAGGTTCTTC. It yields the protein CASSQIRDKGRFF.

The table lists this clonotype with a few counts. The rearrangement links TRBV25-1 to TRBJ2-7; D is undetermined. V was pared by 4 bases and J by 3 bases, with 13 bases between. Germline assignment: CDR1 MGHDK and CDR2 SYGVNS. CDR3 length: 14 amino acids. In DNA, the CDR3 is TGTGCCAGCAGTGGAAGTGAACTCCGCTACGAGCAGTACTTC. This sequence encodes CASSGSELRYEQYF.

This clonotype was counted at least ten times. The chain employs TRBV4-1 and TRBJ2-1; TRBD2 might be the D (5 bases). CDR1 and CDR2 from the germline V gene are MGHRA and YSYEKL. Trimming pared 1 base from V and 7 bases from J, leaving 11 bases between. The CDR3 spans 14 residues. The CDR3 DNA sequence: TGCGCCAGCAGCCAAGGCGGACTTACGAATGAGCAGTTCTTC. Translation gives CASSQGGLTNEQFF.

The count of this clonotype is one. The chain couples TRBV2 to TRBJ1-5; the D is unclear. The CDR3 consists of 16 residues. Germline V gives CDR1 SNHLY, CDR2 FYNNEI. Trimming took off 5 bases at V and 7 bases at J, with 21 bases between the two ends. This CDR3 is CASSPRATYSGQPQHF. The CDR3 DNA reads TGTGCCAGCAGTCCCCGGGCCACCTATTCGGGACAGCCCCAGCATTTT.

The chain is built from TRBV6-5 and TRBJ2-1; no clear D. V was shortened by 0 bases and J by 3 bases, with 9 bases between the two germline ends. Germline CDR1 is MNHEY and CDR2 is SVGAGI. The CDR3 covers 15 residues. The CDR3 loop is CASSYSRVVYNEQFF. CDR3 coding DNA: TGTGCCAGCAGTTACTCCCGGGTAGTCTACAATGAGCAGTTCTTC.

This clonotype turned up a few times. The chain is built from TRBV20-1 and TRBJ2-1; 7 nucleotides agree with TRBD2. Germline V gene data show CDR1 as DFQATT and CDR2 as SNEGSKA (reference sequence). The CDR3 spans 15 residues. The V gene end was trimmed by 2 bases and the J gene end by 2 bases; junction bases not matched to a gene: 6. The CDR3 sequence is CSARLRGGPYNEQFF. The CDR3, as DNA: TGCAGTGCTAGATTGAGGGGAGGGCCCTACAATGAGCAGTTCTTC.

Only a few counts were recorded for this clonotype. The chain carries TRBV20-1 and TRBJ2-7; D remains ambiguous. The CDR3 has 11 residues. V gave up 3 bases and J gave up 6 bases, with 9 bases separating them. Germline V gene sequence: CDR1 DFQATT, CDR2 SNEGSKA (reference sequence). DNA of the CDR3: TGCAGTGCTAGGGCAGCCCGCGAGCAGTACTTC. Amino acid sequence: CSARAAREQYF.

The V and J genes are TRBV24-1 and TRBJ2-5; 7 bases match TRBD2. J was trimmed by 4 bases and V by 1 base; bases with no gene match: 8. CDR1 and CDR2 from the germline V gene are KGHDR and SFDVKD. The CDR3 runs to 16 residues. CDR3 protein: CATSDFVGGVAETQYF. The DNA of the CDR3 is TGTGCCACCAGTGATTTTGTGGGAGGGGTTGCAGAGACCCAGTACTTC.

This clonotype was detected a few times. The chain uses TRBV20-1 and TRBJ2-7, with D possibly being TRBD1 or TRBD2 (5 bases each). Germline CDR1 is DFQATT and CDR2 is SNEGSKA (reference sequence). This CDR3 is 13 amino acids long. V was cut by 3 bases and J by 0 bases, with 9 bases left in between. CDR3 nucleotide sequence: TGCAGTGCTAGTCGGGACGCCTCCTACGAGCAGTACTTC. It codes for CSASRDASYEQYF.

The rearrangement links TRBV10-1 to TRBJ2-3; D is unclear. V was shortened by 4 bases and J by 5 bases, with 10 bases between the two germline ends. The CDR3 has 13 amino acids. Germline lookup yields CDR1 WNHNN and CDR2 SYGVQD (reference sequence). CDR3 DNA sequence: TGCGCCAGCAGTGTCGAGGTAGAAGATACGCAGTATTTT. Its protein is CASSVEVEDTQYF.

The chain carries TRBV7-2 and TRBJ2-1; D may match TRBD1 or TRBD2 (6 bases each). Trimming left V 0 bases short and J 4 bases short, with 13 bases between. Germline-derived CDR1 and CDR2 are SGHTA and FQGNSA. This CDR3 contains 16 residues. The CDR3 bases are TGTGCCAGCAGCTTAGCGCTGGGGGGCGGATACAATGAGCAGTTCTTC. Amino acid sequence: CASSLALGGGYNEQFF.

The chain employs TRBV5-1 and TRBJ2-4, with D perhaps TRBD1 (6 bases). Trimming cost V 3 bases and J 13 bases, with 20 bases left between them. The CDR3 contains 14 residues. Germline values: CDR1 SGHRS, CDR2 YFSETQ. CDR3 residues: CASSSWTANNEQYF. The CDR3 DNA is TGCGCCAGCAGCTCCTGGACAGCTAACAATGAGCAGTACTTC.